The 13 T cell receptor beta chains in this list originate from one sample, sequenced in a study of human T cells and chemical hapten exposure. TCRdb re-called the RACE reads through MiXCR, storing one row per CDR3 protein. The sample has about 350,000 distinct CDR3 sequences, about 6% seen once. Time point reported: patch test 2, 6 weeks after DPC sensitization. Treatment indicated: therapeutic diphenylcyclopropenone sensitization with weekly scalp DPC. The material sequenced was whole blood, taken in connection with sensitization to the hapten diphenylcyclopropenone (DPC). These receptors originate from a woman under 30 with alopecia areata. Some clones in this sample may be carry-over from other donors' samples.

DNA for the CDR3: TGTGCCAGCAGCCCGTGGACGGGGGATTCACCCCTCCACTTT. Protein sequence: CASSPWTGDSPLHF. This chain links TRBV14 with TRBJ1-6; possibly TRBD1 for D (5 bases). This CDR3 has 14 amino acids. Germline loops: CDR1 SGHDN, CDR2 FVKESK. V lost 4 bases and J lost 8, with 12 bases in between.

This clonotype was observed many times. V gene TRBV12-3 or TRBV12-4 combines with J gene TRBJ1-5, with no clear D. Trimming stripped 3 bases from V and 10 bases from J, with 10 bases between. There are 12 residues in the CDR3. CDR3: CASSFRGSPQHF. The DNA for the CDR3 is TGTGCCAGCAGTTTCCGCGGGAGTCCCCAGCATTTT.

This clonotype was counted ten times or more. The V and J genes are TRBV13 and TRBJ2-1, with TRBD1 matching 8 bases. The CDR3 sequence is 13 residues long. With V trimmed by 4 bases and J by 8 bases, 4 bases remained unmatched. Germline loops: CDR1 PRHDT, CDR2 FYEKMQ (reference sequence). The CDR3 nucleotides read TGTGCCAGCAGCTATGGACAGGGCGATGAGCAGTTCTTC. It is translated as CASSYGQGDEQFF.

J is TRBJ2-3 and V is TRBV18; D gene unclear. Trimming pared 2 bases from V and 2 bases from J, leaving 5 bases between. Germline V gives CDR1 KGHSH, CDR2 LQKENI. CDR3 length: 13 residues. In DNA form, the CDR3 reads TGTGCCAGCTCACCAACAATCACAGATACGCAGTATTTT. Amino acid sequence: CASSPTITDTQYF.

This clonotype came up many times. The V call is TRBV28, the J call TRBJ1-2, with TRBD1 matching 11 bases. With V trimmed by 7 bases and J by 8 bases, 9 bases remained unmatched. The CDR3 loop spans 14 amino acids. Germline lookup yields CDR1 MDHEN and CDR2 SYDVKM. The CDR3 DNA reads as TGTGCCAGCATTCCTGGACAGGGGGCAGGAGGCTACACCTTC. Residues: CASIPGQGAGGYTF.

This clonotype was counted ten times or more. V gene TRBV7-2 combines with J gene TRBJ1-5; 9 bases agree with TRBD1. V was clipped by 5 bases and J by 5 bases; unmatched bases: 4. CDR1 SGHTA and CDR2 FQGNSA come from the germline V gene. The CDR3 loop spans 14 amino acids. CDR3 loop: CASSRRDRDQPQHF. For the CDR3, the DNA is TGTGCCAGCAGCCGCCGGGACAGGGATCAGCCCCAGCATTTT.

This chain joins TRBV20-1 and TRBJ1-5, with a weak D call TRBD1 (6 bases). Trimming removed 0 bases from V and 7 bases from J, with 16 bases in between. The CDR3 totals 15 residues. CDR1 and CDR2 (germline): DFQATT, SNEGSKA (reference sequence). In DNA, the CDR3 is TGCAGTGCTAGAGAGGTGGGGGACATACTACAGCCCCAGCATTTT. As protein: CSAREVGDILQPQHF.

In its sample, this clonotype was seen many times. The rearrangement uses TRBV4-3 and TRBJ2-7; D may match TRBD1 or TRBD2 (5 bases each). V lost 3 bases and J lost 5, with 20 bases in between. Germline CDR1 reads LGHNA; CDR2 reads YSLEER. The CDR3 is 16 amino acids. As DNA, the CDR3 is TGCGCCAGCAGCCAGCAATCCGGGACGGAGAAAGACGAGCAGTACTTC. It yields the protein CASSQQSGTEKDEQYF.

DNA for the CDR3: TGTGCCAGCAGCTTAGCCGGGACAGGGGGCTCTGGGGCCAACGTCCTGACTTTC. Residues: CASSLAGTGGSGANVLTF. V usage is TRBV7-8 and J usage is TRBJ2-6; 11 positions match TRBD1. The CDR3 spans 18 residues. Trimming took 0 bases from V and 0 from J; bases not matched to a gene: 1. Germline CDR1 is SGHVS and CDR2 is FQNEAQ. The whole variable domain, filled in from reference TRBV7-8 and TRBJ2-6, reads GAGVSQSPRYKVAKRGQDVALRCDPISGHVSLFWYQQALGQGPEFLTYFQNEAQLDKSGLPSDRFFAERPEGSVSTLKIQRTQQEDSAVYLCASSLAGTGGSGANVLTFGAGSRLTVL.

The sample holds many counts of this clonotype. CDR3 bases: TGTGCCAGCAGCTTAATCGGGGTCAATCAGCCCCAGCATTTT. Its translation: CASSLIGVNQPQHF. The chain uses TRBV11-2 and TRBJ1-5; D remains ambiguous. Germline CDR1 is SGHAT and CDR2 is FQNNGV. The CDR3 is made up of 14 amino acids. V dropped 2 bases and J dropped 3 bases, with 8 bases sitting between them.

This clonotype came up many times. The CDR3 reads CASSQEVMSQLYGYTF. CDR3 coding DNA: TGCGCCAGCAGCCAAGAGGTCATGTCGCAACTCTATGGCTACACCTTC. This chain connects TRBV4-1 to TRBJ1-2; D is ambiguous. The CDR3 runs to 16 residues. V lost 0 bases and J lost 4, with 15 bases in between. Germline-derived CDR1 and CDR2 are MGHRA and YSYEKL.

The gene calls are TRBV6-1 and TRBJ2-3; D may be TRBD2 (5 bases). The CDR3 totals 14 residues. Per the germline V gene, CDR1 is MNHNS and CDR2 is SASEGT. V was clipped by 6 bases and J by 2 bases, with 12 bases between them. Here the CDR3 DNA reads TGTGCCAGCAGGATCTTCGGACTCACAGATACGCAGTATTTT. Translated: CASRIFGLTDTQYF.

This clonotype was seen repeatedly, ten times or more. This chain uses TRBV7-2 with TRBJ1-2; tentative D call: TRBD1 (5 bases). The V and J ends lost 7 bases and 5 bases respectively, with 14 bases between them. Per germline, CDR1 SGHTA and CDR2 FQGNSA. The CDR3 runs 13 residues. The CDR3 coding sequence is TGTGCCAGCATGACAGATCCATTTTATGGCTACACCTTC. Protein: CASMTDPFYGYTF.